Listed below are T cell receptor beta chains from one sample, sequenced in a study of spatial heterogeneity in lung cancer. Via MiXCR, TCRdb re-called the 5' RACE reads, giving one row per CDR3 protein. The table includes 5,300 or so distinct CDR3 sequences, less than 9% detected once. Sequenced here: lung tumor tissue, sampled at surgery. These receptors were collected from a male donor with early-stage non-small cell lung cancer. CDR3s include the opening cysteine and the closing phenylalanine or tryptophan. A D gene is named only where the DNA matches it firmly. Rows give clone size only sometimes, using once, few, many, or a class for an expanded clone.

J | D | size | V | CDR3 | DNA
TRBJ2-5 | NA | NA | TRBV28 | CASSSSGRAETQYF | TGTGCCAGCAGTTCTTCCGGGAGAGCAGAGACCCAGTACTTC
TRBJ1-6 | NA | NA | TRBV7-2 | CASSPGPNSPLHF | TGTGCCAGCAGCCCGGGGCCTAATTCACCCCTCCACTTT
TRBJ1-5 | TRBD1 | many | TRBV29-1 | CSVAQGVGNQPQHF | TGCAGCGTTGCACAGGGGGTAGGCAATCAGCCCCAGCATTTT
TRBJ2-2 | NA | many | TRBV27 | CASSFPGHGNTGELFF | TGTGCCAGCAGTTTCCCGGGACACGGGAACACCGGGGAGCTGTTTTTT
TRBJ1-1 | NA | many | TRBV6-1 | CASSAYAPREAFF | TGTGCCAGCAGTGCCTACGCCCCCCGAGAAGCTTTCTTT
TRBJ2-7 | NA | many | TRBV30 | CAWSVGSGILTYEQYF | TGTGCCTGGAGTGTCGGGTCGGGGATATTAACCTACGAGCAGTACTTC
TRBJ2-7 | NA | many | TRBV2 | CASRPWGEQYF | TGTGCCAGCAGGCCCTGGGGGGAGCAGTACTTC
TRBJ2-1 | NA | medium-sized | TRBV20-1 | CSARRTGDGYYNEQFF | TGCAGTGCTAGAAGGACGGGGGACGGGTACTACAATGAGCAGTTCTTC
TRBJ2-2 | TRBD2 | many | TRBV5-1 | CASSRGGATGTGELFF | TGCGCCAGCAGCCGCGGGGGGGCCACCGGCACCGGGGAGCTGTTTTTT
TRBJ2-7 | TRBD2 | NA | TRBV20-1 | CSARGLAGGTYEQYF | TGCAGTGCTAGAGGATTAGCGGGGGGCACCTACGAGCAGTACTTC
TRBJ2-1 | NA | medium-sized | TRBV29-1 | CSVHNTGRSYNEQFF | TGCAGCGTTCATAATACAGGGAGGTCCTACAATGAGCAGTTCTTC
TRBJ2-1 | NA | many | TRBV6-2/TRBV6-3 | CASRRDFYNEQFF | TGTGCCAGCAGGAGGGACTTTTACAATGAGCAGTTCTTC
TRBJ2-1 | NA | many | TRBV28 | CASSFRSGRLSYNEQFF | TGTGCCAGCAGTTTTCGGAGCGGGCGGTTATCCTACAATGAGCAGTTCTTC
TRBJ1-2 | NA | few | TRBV5-6 | CASSLETRSYGYTF | TGTGCCAGCAGCTTGGAGACCAGGAGCTATGGCTACACCTTC
TRBJ2-1 | TRBD2 | few | TRBV9 | CASSVNSGIDDEQFF | TGTGCCAGCAGCGTTAATAGCGGGATTGACGATGAGCAGTTCTTC
TRBJ2-7 | NA | few | TRBV7-6 | CASSLALGTDYEQYF | TGTGCCAGCAGCTTAGCTCTGGGCACGGACTACGAGCAGTACTTC
TRBJ2-3 | NA | many | TRBV7-9 | CASSAIDTQYF | TGTGCCAGCAGCGCGATAGATACGCAGTATTTT
TRBJ2-6 | NA | many | TRBV3-1 | CASSQGNSGANVLTF | TGTGCCAGCAGCCAGGGGAACTCTGGGGCCAACGTCCTGACTTTC
TRBJ2-2 | NA | many | TRBV7-6 | CASSVARTGELFF | TGTGCCAGCAGCGTGGCCCGAACCGGGGAGCTGTTTTTT
TRBJ2-2 | TRBD2 | NA | TRBV28 | CASSLGLATPNTGELFF | TGTGCCAGCAGTTTGGGACTAGCAACCCCGAACACCGGGGAGCTGTTTTTT
TRBJ1-2 | TRBD1 | NA | TRBV2 | CASSEQGQGNYGYTF | TGTGCCAGCAGCGAACAGGGACAGGGAAACTATGGCTACACCTTC
TRBJ2-3 | NA | few | TRBV15 | CATSRDGSGTDTQYF | TGTGCCACCAGCAGAGATGGGAGCGGGACAGATACGCAGTATTTT
TRBJ2-2 | TRBD2 | NA | TRBV9 | CASSETSGRAGELFF | TGTGCCAGCAGCGAGACTAGCGGGAGGGCCGGGGAGCTGTTTTTT
TRBJ2-7 | NA | medium-sized | TRBV20-1 | CSAGPRQVREQYF | TGCAGTGCCGGCCCCCGACAGGTGAGGGAGCAGTACTTC
TRBJ1-2 | NA | many | TRBV25-1 | CASSKQSNYGYTF | TGTGCCAGTTCGAAGCAATCTAACTATGGCTACACCTTC
TRBJ1-1 | NA | many | TRBV11-2 | CASRVGDNWEAFF | TGTGCCAGCAGGGTGGGAGACAACTGGGAAGCTTTCTTT
TRBJ2-7 | TRBD2 | NA | TRBV12-3/TRBV12-4 | CASRATSGTYEQYF | TGTGCCAGCAGGGCGACTAGCGGGACTTACGAGCAGTACTTC
TRBJ1-1 | NA | NA | TRBV29-1 | CSVQATAEAFF | TGCAGCGTTCAAGCAACAGCTGAAGCTTTCTTT
TRBJ2-7 | TRBD2 | few | TRBV11-1 | CASSFERGPTYEQYF | TGTGCCAGCAGCTTCGAGCGGGGGCCTACCTACGAGCAGTACTTC
TRBJ1-5 | TRBD1 | few | TRBV3-1 | CASSERDSYQPQHF | TGTGCCAGCAGCGAGCGGGACAGTTATCAGCCCCAGCATTTT
TRBJ1-6 | NA | many | TRBV30 | CAWNLGDRGPPLHF | TGTGCCTGGAACCTGGGGGACCGGGGCCCACCCCTCCACTTT
TRBJ2-5 | TRBD2 | few | TRBV3-1 | CASSRGLAETQYF | TGTGCCAGCAGCCGGGGACTAGCGGAGACCCAGTACTTC
TRBJ2-1 | TRBD2 | many | TRBV15 | CATSPGTSGGFNEQFF | TGTGCCACCAGCCCGGGGACTAGCGGGGGGTTCAATGAGCAGTTCTTC
TRBJ2-7 | NA | NA | TRBV7-6 | CASSLAGTHEQYF | TGTGCCAGCAGCTTAGCCGGGACACACGAGCAGTACTTC
TRBJ2-6 | NA | many | TRBV3-1 | CASSRAPSASGANVLTF | TGTGCCAGCAGCCGGGCCCCGAGCGCCTCTGGGGCCAACGTCCTGACTTTC
TRBJ2-7 | TRBD2 | NA | TRBV6-1 | CAGSGGPAYEQYF | TGTGCCGGGAGCGGGGGCCCTGCCTACGAGCAGTACTTC
TRBJ2-3 | TRBD2 | many | TRBV29-1 | CSVVRGGTDTQYF | TGCAGCGTTGTGCGGGGGGGAACAGATACGCAGTATTTT
TRBJ1-4 | TRBD1 | medium-sized | TRBV27 | CASRDRGRKLFF | TGTGCCAGCAGGGACAGGGGGAGAAAACTGTTTTTT
TRBJ1-4 | NA | many | TRBV28 | CASSFLVGAWVEKLFF | TGTGCCAGCAGTTTCTTAGTTGGGGCGTGGGTTGAAAAACTGTTTTTT
TRBJ2-3 | NA | many | TRBV9 | CASSGRTTDTQYF | TGTGCCAGCAGCGGCAGGACCACAGATACGCAGTATTTT
TRBJ1-2 | TRBD1 | many | TRBV12-3/TRBV12-4 | CASTPGLQGGGYTF | TGTGCCAGCACCCCTGGACTCCAGGGGGGGGGCTACACCTTC
TRBJ1-4 | TRBD1 | many | TRBV4-2 | CASSQVQGTEKLFF | TGTGCCAGCAGCCAAGTACAGGGGACTGAAAAACTGTTTTTT
TRBJ2-7 | TRBD2 | few | TRBV20-1 | CSAIRLAGAIYEQYF | TGCAGTGCTATTAGACTAGCGGGAGCTATCTACGAGCAGTACTTC
TRBJ2-1 | NA | few | TRBV2 | CASTYLADNEQFF | TGTGCCAGCACTTATTTAGCGGACAATGAGCAGTTCTTC
TRBJ1-4 | NA | many | TRBV5-1 | CASSLGIPGNNEKLFF | TGCGCCAGCAGCTTGGGGATTCCGGGAAACAATGAAAAACTGTTTTTT
TRBJ1-2 | NA | many | TRBV28 | CASARGGYTF | TGTGCCAGCGCCCGGGGTGGCTACACCTTC
TRBJ2-3 | NA | many | TRBV20-1 | CSARSRAELGTDTQYF | TGCAGTGCTAGAAGCAGGGCCGAGTTGGGCACAGATACGCAGTATTTT
TRBJ2-2 | NA | NA | TRBV6-2/TRBV6-3 | CASSYFGKVTGELFF | TGTGCCAGCAGTTACTTTGGGAAGGTCACCGGGGAGCTGTTTTTT
TRBJ2-2 | NA | many | TRBV19 | CASSRDGNTGELFF | TGTGCCAGTAGTAGGGACGGGAACACCGGGGAGCTGTTTTTT
TRBJ2-7 | NA | many | TRBV5-5 | CASSSAGYEQYF | TGTGCCAGCAGCTCCGCAGGCTACGAGCAGTACTTC
TRBJ1-6 | NA | NA | TRBV30 | CAWTSRRGTPLHF | TGTGCCTGGACTTCCCGGAGGGGGACACCCCTCCACTTT
TRBJ2-1 | NA | medium-sized | TRBV5-1 | CASSYRDSGNEQFF | TGCGCCAGCAGCTACCGGGATAGCGGTAATGAGCAGTTCTTC
TRBJ1-1 | NA | NA | TRBV6-2/TRBV6-3 | CASSYRGPPRTEAFF | TGTGCCAGCAGTTACCGGGGACCCCCCCGGACTGAAGCTTTCTTT
TRBJ1-2 | NA | many | TRBV27 | CASSPGSGYGYTF | TGTGCCAGCAGCCCGGGAAGCGGCTATGGCTACACCTTC
TRBJ1-1 | NA | few | TRBV7-8 | CASSPPDRPRAFF | TGTGCCAGCAGCCCCCCAGACAGGCCCAGAGCTTTCTTT
TRBJ2-3 | TRBD2 | few | TRBV4-2 | CASSRDGLAGGYTQYF | TGTGCCAGCAGCCGGGATGGACTAGCGGGAGGGTATACGCAGTATTTT
TRBJ2-7 | NA | few | TRBV20-1 | CSASRPGAAEEQYF | TGCAGTGCTAGTCGGCCGGGGGCTGCAGAGGAGCAGTACTTC
TRBJ2-3 | TRBD1 | NA | TRBV20-1 | CSALTGGWGTDTQYF | TGCAGTGCTCTTACAGGGGGATGGGGCACAGATACGCAGTATTTT
TRBJ1-1 | NA | many | TRBV5-1 | CASSLAPTWDSGNTEAFF | TGCGCCAGCAGCTTGGCCCCCACGTGGGACTCCGGGAACACTGAAGCTTTCTTT